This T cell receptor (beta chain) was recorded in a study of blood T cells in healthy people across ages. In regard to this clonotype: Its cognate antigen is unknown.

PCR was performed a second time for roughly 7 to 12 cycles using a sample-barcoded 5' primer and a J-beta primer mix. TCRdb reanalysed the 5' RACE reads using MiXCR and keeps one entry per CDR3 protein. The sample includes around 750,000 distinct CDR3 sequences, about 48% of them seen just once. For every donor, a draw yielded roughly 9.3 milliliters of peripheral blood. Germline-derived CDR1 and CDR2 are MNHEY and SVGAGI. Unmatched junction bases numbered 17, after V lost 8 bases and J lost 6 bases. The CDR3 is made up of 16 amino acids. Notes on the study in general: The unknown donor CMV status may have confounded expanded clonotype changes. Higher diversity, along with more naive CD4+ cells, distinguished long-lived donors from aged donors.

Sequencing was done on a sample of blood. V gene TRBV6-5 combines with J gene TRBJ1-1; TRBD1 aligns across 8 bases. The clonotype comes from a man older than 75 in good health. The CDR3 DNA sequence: TGTGCCAGCTCCCTAAGACAGGGGTTCCGGAGGGCTGAAGCTTTCTTT. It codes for CASSLRQGFRRAEAFF.